This T cell receptor (beta chain) was retrieved from a study of blood T cell repertoires in COVID-19. This study enrolled people aged about 18 to 90 from 20 to 25 US geographic areas. Donors were grouped by their self-reported clinical history. This clone was detected once. V dropped 4 bases and J dropped 3 bases, with 12 bases sitting between them. In germline, CDR1 is MDHEN, CDR2 SYDVKM. The CDR3 loop spans 14 amino acids. In the original processing: The authors estimated nucleated cell counts from reference gene primer amplification. Only in-frame clones appear in the TCRdb table, and some are missing; sequencing was by immunoSEQ multiplex PCR. V, J and clone size derive from that table, while D and trimming were established from the DNA sequence. This table holds a few hundred thousand clones, around 86% found once.

The chain uses TRBV28 and TRBJ1-1; D not certain. Sequencing was done on a sample of PBMCs or T cells enriched from blood (not recorded which). The receptor was isolated from a woman in her thirties or forties with acute COVID-19. The CDR3 region has the DNA TGTGCCAGCAGTTCGGGAGTGGGATACACTGAAGCTTTCTTT. This codes for CASSSGVGYTEAFF. The variable domain in full, with the rest retrieved from reference TRBV28 and TRBJ1-1, is DVKVTQSSRYLVKRTGEKVFLECVQDMDHENMFWYRQDPGLGLRLIYFSYDVKMKEKGDIPEGYSVSREKKERFSLILESASTNQTSMYLCASSSGVGYTEAFFGQGTRLTVV.